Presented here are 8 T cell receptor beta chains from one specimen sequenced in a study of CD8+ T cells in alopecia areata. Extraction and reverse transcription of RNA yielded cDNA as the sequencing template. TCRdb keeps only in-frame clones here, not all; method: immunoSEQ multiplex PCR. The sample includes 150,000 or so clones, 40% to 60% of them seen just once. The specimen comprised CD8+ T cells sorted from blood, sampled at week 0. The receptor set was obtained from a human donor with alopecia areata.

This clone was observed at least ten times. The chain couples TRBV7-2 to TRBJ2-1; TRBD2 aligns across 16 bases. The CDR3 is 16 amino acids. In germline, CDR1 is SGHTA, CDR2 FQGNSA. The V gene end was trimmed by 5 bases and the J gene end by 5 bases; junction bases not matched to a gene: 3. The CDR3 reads CASSGTSGGEHNEQFF. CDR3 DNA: TGTGCCAGCAGCGGGACTAGCGGGGGGGAACACAATGAGCAGTTCTTC.

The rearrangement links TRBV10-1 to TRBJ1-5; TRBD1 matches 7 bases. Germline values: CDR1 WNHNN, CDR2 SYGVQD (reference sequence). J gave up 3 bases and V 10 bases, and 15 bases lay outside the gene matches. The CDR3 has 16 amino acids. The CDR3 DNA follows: TGCGCCATCAACGCACTGGACAGGTCCTTCAATCAGCCCCAGCATTTT. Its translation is CAINALDRSFNQPQHF.

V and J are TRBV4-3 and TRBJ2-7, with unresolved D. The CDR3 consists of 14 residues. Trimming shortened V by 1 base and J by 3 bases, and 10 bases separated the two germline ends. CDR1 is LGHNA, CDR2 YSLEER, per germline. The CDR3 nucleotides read TGCGCCAGCAGCCAAGTAGTGTCAGACTACGAGCAGTACTTC. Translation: CASSQVVSDYEQYF.

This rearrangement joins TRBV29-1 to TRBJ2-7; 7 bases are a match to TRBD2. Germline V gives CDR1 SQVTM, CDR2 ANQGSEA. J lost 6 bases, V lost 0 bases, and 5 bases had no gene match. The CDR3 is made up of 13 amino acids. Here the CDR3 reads CSVEDTWGGEQYF. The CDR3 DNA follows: TGCAGCGTTGAAGATACCTGGGGGGGCGAGCAGTACTTC.

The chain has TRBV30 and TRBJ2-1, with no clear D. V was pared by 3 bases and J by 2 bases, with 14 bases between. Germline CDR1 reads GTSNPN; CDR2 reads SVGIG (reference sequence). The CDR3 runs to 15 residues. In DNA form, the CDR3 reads TGTGCCTGGAGCCTAGACACGAACCCCTACAATGAGCAGTTCTTC. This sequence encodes CAWSLDTNPYNEQFF.

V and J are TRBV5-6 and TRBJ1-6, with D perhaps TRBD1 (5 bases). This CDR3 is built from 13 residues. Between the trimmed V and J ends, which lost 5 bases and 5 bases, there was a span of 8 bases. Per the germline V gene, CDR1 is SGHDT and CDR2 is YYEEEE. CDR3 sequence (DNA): TGTGCCAGCAGTCCGGGGGATAATTCACCCCTCCACTTT. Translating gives CASSPGDNSPLHF.

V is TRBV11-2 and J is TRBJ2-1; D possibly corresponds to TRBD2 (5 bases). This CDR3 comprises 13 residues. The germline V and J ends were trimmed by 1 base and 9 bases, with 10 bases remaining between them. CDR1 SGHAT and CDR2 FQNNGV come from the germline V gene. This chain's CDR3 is CASSLGLAGEQFF. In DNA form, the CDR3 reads TGTGCCAGCAGCTTAGGTCTAGCTGGTGAGCAGTTCTTC.

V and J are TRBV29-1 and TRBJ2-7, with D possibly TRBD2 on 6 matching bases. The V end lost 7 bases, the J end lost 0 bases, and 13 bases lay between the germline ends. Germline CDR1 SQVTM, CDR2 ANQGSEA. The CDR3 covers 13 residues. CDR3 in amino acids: CSALDGSSYEQYF. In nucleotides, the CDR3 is TGCAGCGCACTCGACGGGAGCTCCTACGAGCAGTACTTC.